A selection of T cell receptor beta chains follows, all from one sample in a study of T-cell reconstitution after alpha-beta-depleted transplantation in children. TCRdb re-derived calls from the PCR reads in MiXCR, one entry per CDR3 protein. The sample includes just over 350,000 distinct CDR3 sequences, about an eighth of them seen just once. Sequencing used PBMCs, obtained from the stem cell graft. The receptors shown here come from a human donor who donated a stem cell graft to a child with Fanconi anemia. The CDR3 runs from the conserved cysteine through the conserved F or W. D genes are given only for firm matches. Not all rows give a size; the values are once, few, many and, for expanded clones, a class.

V gene	D gene	clone size	J gene	CDR3 protein	CDR3 DNA
TRBV5-1	TRBD2	.	TRBJ2-3	CASSWAASGGHDTQYF	TGCGCCAGCAGCTGGGCGGCTAGCGGGGGACATGATACGCAGTATTTT
TRBV4-2	TRBD1	.	TRBJ1-1	CASSQVSQGAPEAFF	TGTGCCAGCAGCCAAGTTTCGCAGGGGGCGCCTGAAGCTTTCTTT
TRBV5-1	.	many	TRBJ1-1	CASRTGRTEAFF	TGCGCCAGCAGAACAGGGAGGACTGAAGCTTTCTTT
TRBV5-1	.	.	TRBJ2-1	CASSFLSQGSSYNEQFF	TGCGCCAGCAGCTTCCTTTCACAGGGTAGCTCCTACAATGAGCAGTTCTTC
TRBV29-1	TRBD2	.	TRBJ2-1	CSRVGGTYNEQFF	TGCAGCAGGGTGGGGGGGACCTACAATGAGCAGTTCTTC
TRBV7-2	TRBD1	few	TRBJ1-2	CASSYRQGANYGYTF	TGTGCCAGCAGCTACCGACAGGGGGCTAACTATGGCTACACCTTC
TRBV12-3/TRBV12-4	.	.	TRBJ1-3	CASSLDRAFSGNTIYF	TGTGCCAGCAGTTTAGACAGGGCCTTCTCTGGAAACACCATATATTTT
TRBV20-1	.	few	TRBJ2-2	CSARDHVTGELFF	TGCAGTGCTAGAGATCATGTAACCGGGGAGCTGTTTTTT
TRBV29-1	.	.	TRBJ1-1	CSVGVLAGTEAFF	TGCAGCGTTGGTGTTTTGGCAGGGACCGAAGCTTTCTTT
TRBV4-3	TRBD1	.	TRBJ1-6	CASSQDGSGGDSPLHF	TGCGCCAGCAGCCAAGATGGTTCAGGGGGCGATTCACCCCTCCACTTT
TRBV28	.	few	TRBJ1-3	CASREGSGNTIYF	TGTGCCAGCAGGGAGGGCTCTGGAAACACCATATATTTT
TRBV6-2/TRBV6-3	.	few	TRBJ2-2	CASSRGPGELFF	TGTGCCAGCAGCCGGGGTCCCGGGGAGCTGTTTTTT
TRBV3-1	TRBD1	.	TRBJ1-1	CASSQGRGQSTEAFF	TGTGCCAGCAGCCAAGGGAGGGGGCAGAGCACTGAAGCTTTCTTT
TRBV7-9	.	few	TRBJ1-1	CASSLEGHPSTEAFF	TGTGCCAGCAGCCTCGAGGGACACCCGAGCACTGAAGCTTTCTTT
TRBV6-5	.	.	TRBJ1-5	CASSYSPGDQPQHF	TGTGCCAGCAGTTACTCCCCAGGGGATCAGCCCCAGCATTTT
TRBV18	.	.	TRBJ2-4	CASSPMVAKNIQYF	TGTGCCAGCTCACCAATGGTAGCCAAAAACATTCAGTACTTC
TRBV2	TRBD1	.	TRBJ1-6	CASSGGTGNSPLHF	TGTGCCAGCAGTGGTGGGACAGGTAATTCACCCCTCCACTTT
TRBV7-9	.	few	TRBJ1-4	CASSLQINEKLFF	TGTGCCAGCAGCTTACAGATTAATGAAAAACTGTTTTTT
TRBV27	.	many	TRBJ1-5	CASSLTGIQPQHF	TGTGCCAGCAGTTTAACAGGGATTCAGCCCCAGCATTTT
TRBV5-1	.	few	TRBJ2-3	CASSLPTSTDTQYF	TGCGCCAGCAGCTTGCCCACCAGCACAGATACGCAGTATTTT
TRBV7-9	TRBD1	once	TRBJ2-5	CASSFTTGGFEGETQYF	TGTGCCAGCAGCTTCACGACAGGGGGCTTTGAAGGAGAGACCCAGTACTTC
TRBV5-1	.	.	TRBJ1-3	CASSSRDTRLYF	TGCGCCAGCAGCTCCCGGGACACACGTCTATATTTT
TRBV5-1	.	many	TRBJ1-5	CASSLERFDQPQHF	TGCGCCAGCAGCTTGGAGAGATTCGATCAGCCCCAGCATTTT